This T cell receptor beta chain emerged from a study of blood T cells in healthy people across ages. Study-wide results and caveats: Compared with aged donors, long-lived donors showed fewer expanded clones, suggesting selection.

A second PCR, run for roughly 7 to 11 cycles, used a sample-barcoded 5' primer plus a J-beta primer mix. TCRdb itself ran the 5' RACE reads through MiXCR, one entry per CDR3 protein. Among 550,000 to 750,000 distinct CDR3 sequences, around 21% were seen once, and the ten largest hold 3.6%. V lost 0 bases to trimming and J lost 2 bases, with 13 bases between them. CDR1 and CDR2 (germline): LGHDT, YNNKEL (reference sequence). This CDR3 region has 16 residues. A few counts support this clonotype. Antigen specificity is unknown. The sequencing sample was made of blood. The chain links TRBV3-1 to TRBJ2-5; possible D gene TRBD2, 6 bases. The TCR was taken from a man aged 70 or older in good health. For the CDR3, the DNA is TGTGCCAGCAGCCAAGAGCGGGGACTGGTACAAGAGACCCAGTACTTC. It yields the protein CASSQERGLVQETQYF.